These 13 T cell receptor beta chains were sequenced from one sample in a study of tumor and adjacent non-tumor tissue in lung cancer. RNA was extracted from bulk tissue without any cell sorting. The normal lung tissue was taken more than 3 cm from the tumor edge. Three rounds of nested PCR, following a modified ARM-PCR protocol, produced the TCRbeta library. TCRdb re-derived calls from the multiplex PCR reads in MiXCR, one entry per CDR3 protein. Of tens of thousands of distinct CDR3 sequences listed, 65% to 75% are singletons. The sequenced sample was distant non-tumor lung tissue. The receptors shown here come from a woman aged 45-59 years with non-small cell lung cancer.

Concerning this clonotype: This may be a read error, as it is one base from a much larger clone. The chain uses TRBV6-5 and TRBJ1-3; the D gene is possibly TRBD1 (5 bases). CDR3 length: 18 residues. The germline gives CDR1 MNHEY, CDR2 SVGAGI. V gave up 6 bases and J gave up 0 bases, with 21 bases separating them. The CDR3 DNA follows: TGTGCCAGCAGCCCCCCTTCGGGGGGGACTATCTCTGGAAACACCATATATTTT. Translated, it gives CASSPPSGGTISGNTIYF.

V gene TRBV12-3 or TRBV12-4 combines with J gene TRBJ2-1; maybe TRBD1 (5 bases). There are 13 residues in the CDR3. V shed 3 bases and J shed 9 bases, with 12 bases lying between them. The DNA of the CDR3 is TGTGCCAGCAGTTTTAAGGGGAACAGTGAGCAGTTCTTC. As protein: CASSFKGNSEQFF.

This clonotype was seen a few times. Germline is not matched at one junction end, which may reflect a read error. V and J are TRBV20-1 and TRBJ2-1, with a possible D match to TRBD2 (6 bases). The CDR3 runs to 11 residues. Germline lookup yields CDR1 DFQATT and CDR2 SNEGSKA (reference sequence). The CDR3, as DNA: TGCAATGCTAAAGCGGGTTGGGAGCAGTTCTTC. It specifies CNAKAGWEQFF.

This chain connects TRBV14 to TRBJ1-2; weak D call: TRBD1 (5 bases). The germline V and J ends were trimmed by 1 base and 8 bases, with 17 bases remaining between them. The CDR3 is 15 amino acids. Per germline, CDR1 SGHDN and CDR2 FVKESK. DNA of the CDR3: TGTGCCAGCAGCCAAGTCGCTGGGGGTTCGGGAGGCTACACCTTC. It codes for CASSQVAGGSGGYTF. Combining the CDR3 with reference TRBV14 and TRBJ1-2 gives the whole variable domain EAGVTQFPSHSVIEKGQTVTLRCDPISGHDNLYWYRRVMGKEIKFLLHFVKESKQDESGMPNNRFLAERTGGTYSTLKVQPAELEDSGVYFCASSQVAGGSGGYTFGSGTRLTVV.

This clonotype turned up a few times. The chain links TRBV24-1 to TRBJ2-7, with TRBD1 matching over 7 bases. The CDR3 runs to 15 residues. Trimming took 7 bases from V and 2 from J; bases not matched to a gene: 10. Germline values: CDR1 KGHDR, CDR2 SFDVKD. The CDR3, as DNA: TGTGCCACCAGCGCCGGTAGGGGGCCGACCTACGAGCAGTACTTC. Translating gives CATSAGRGPTYEQYF.

This chain uses TRBV28 with TRBJ2-7; TRBD2 agrees at 8 bases. Germline CDR1 MDHEN, CDR2 SYDVKM. This CDR3 spans 15 amino acids. V dropped 4 bases and J dropped 6; count of bases not matched to a gene: 11. This CDR3 is CASSWGAGAGCEQYF. The CDR3 nucleotides are TGTGCCAGCAGTTGGGGAGCGGGGGCCGGATGCGAGCAGTACTTC. Full variable domain (missing parts from reference TRBV28 and TRBJ2-7): DVKVTQSSRYLVKRTGEKVFLECVQDMDHENMFWYRQDPGLGLRLIYFSYDVKMKEKGDIPEGYSVSREKKERFSLILESASTNQTSMYLCASSWGAGAGCEQYFGPGTRLTVT.

The chain recombines TRBV28 with TRBJ1-2, with D tentatively TRBD1 (5 bases). The CDR3 runs to 16 residues. CDR1 is MDHEN and CDR2 is SYDVKM in the germline V gene. Trimming took off 9 bases at V and 3 bases at J, with 23 bases between the two ends. CDR3 DNA: TGTGCCAGTAATTTAACCGTAGATCAGGGTTACTATGGCTACACCTTC. It specifies CASNLTVDQGYYGYTF.

Remarks on this clonotype: A much larger clone is a single base away; this may be a read error. This CDR3 is missing its conserved last phenylalanine or tryptophan, likely due to a read error. The chain carries TRBV20-1 and TRBJ2-7, with 12 bases matching TRBD2. The CDR3 runs to 17 residues. Trimming at V came to 6 bases and at J to 5 bases, leaving 17 bases not matched to a gene. From germline, CDR1 is DFQATT and CDR2 SNEGSKA (reference sequence). The CDR3 DNA reads TGCAGTGCGGTCGGACTAGCGGGAACCCCCGGCGGCCACGAGCAGTACTTA. It translates to CSAVGLAGTPGGHEQYL.

Points on this clonotype: Here the CDR3 omits its conserved ending phenylalanine or tryptophan, so a read error is the likely source. J is TRBJ1-5 and V is TRBV11-2, with a tentative D call TRBD1 (6 bases). The CDR3 is made up of 13 amino acids. Germline CDR1 SGHAT, CDR2 FQNNGV. The CDR3 region is CTSSEDRNQPQHL. In nucleotides, the CDR3 is TGTACCAGCAGCGAAGACAGGAACCAGCCTCAGCATCTT.

Many counts were recorded for this clonotype. V usage is TRBV29-1 and J usage is TRBJ2-7; 8 nucleotides align to TRBD2. Germline V gene sequence: CDR1 SQVTM, CDR2 ANQGSEA. The CDR3 has 13 residues. V shed 7 bases and J 3 bases; nucleotides not matched to a gene: 8. For the CDR3, the DNA is TGCAGCGCCATAGCGGGACCAGTCTACGAGCAGTACTTC. Translation gives CSAIAGPVYEQYF.

This clonotype has a count of ten or more. The rearrangement uses TRBV10-3 and TRBJ2-1; TRBD1 is a possible D gene (5 bases). There are 14 residues in the CDR3. CDR1 is ENHRY and CDR2 is SYGVKD in the germline V gene. V lost 0 bases, J lost 7 bases, and 10 bases lay in between. CDR3 residues: CAISESGELNEQFF. Written as DNA, the CDR3 is TGTGCCATCAGTGAGTCAGGGGAACTGAATGAGCAGTTCTTC.

Concerning this clonotype itself: A read error may produce the germline difference seen at one junction end. The chain recombines TRBV5-5 with TRBJ2-3; TRBD1 is a possible D gene (5 bases). The germline V gene has CDR1 SGHKS and CDR2 YYEKEE (reference sequence). CDR3 length equals 14 residues. This CDR3 reads CASSLTGSTNTQYF. Here the CDR3 DNA reads TGTGCCAGCAGCTTGACAGGTAGCACAAATACACAGTATTTT.

The rearrangement joins TRBV28 to TRBJ1-6; 9 positions match TRBD1. The germline V gene encodes CDR1 MDHEN and CDR2 SYDVKM. Trimming at V came to 3 bases and at J to 6 bases, leaving 6 bases not matched to a gene. The CDR3 totals 16 residues. CDR3 in DNA: TGTGCCAGCAGTTTTAGCGGGGACAGGGCTAATTCACCCCTCCACTTT. Its translation: CASSFSGDRANSPLHF.